The entry below describes one TCR beta chain. The trim removed 4 bases at V and 0 bases at J, leaving 3 bases unmatched. This CDR3 has 15 residues. The germline V gene encodes CDR1 SGHRS and CDR2 YFSETQ. In the source study's methods: Amplifying reference gene primers gave estimates of nucleated cell counts. This table comes from immunoSEQ multiplex PCR, and its TCRdb copy is limited to in-frame clones, with some not included. V, J and clone size derive from that table, while D and trimming were established from the DNA sequence. The sample includes approximately 150,000 clones, more than 70% seen only once; the top ten take 15% to 20%. Categorization into cohorts depended on clinical history that participants reported. Two negative PCRs, clearance, or symptom resolution characterized the recovered Cohort 3 donors. These data originate in a study of blood T cell repertoires in COVID-19. Overall study: T cells, B-cell-depleted T cells, or PBMCs provided the cDNA or gDNA that served as material.

The J gene is TRBJ2-2, the V gene TRBV5-1; 7 nucleotides align to TRBD1. Sequenced material: PBMCs or T cells enriched from blood (not recorded which). This clonotype was obtained from a man in his sixties who had recovered from COVID-19. The CDR3 sequence is CASSRDRSNTGELFF. As DNA, the CDR3 is TGCGCCAGCAGCAGGGACAGATCGAACACCGGGGAGCTGTTTTTT.